This T cell receptor beta chain was captured by sequencing in a study of blood T cell repertoires in COVID-19 (dated by TCRdb to the early 2020s). About the investigation overall: Samples covering the acute and convalescent phases of COVID-19 were provided by collaborators in the United States, Italy and Spain. The prospective study material was composed of cDNA or gDNA derived from T cells, B-cell-depleted T cells, or PBMCs. Deeply sampled blood TCRbeta repertoires from subjects exposed to, actively infected with, or recovered from COVID-19 were included in the dataset. The repertoires were released in a freely available public database meant as a resource for research on the immune response to SARS-CoV-2. The samples were drawn from the first 160 participants of the ongoing ImmuneRACE study and from 1,254 subjects provided by 6 global collaborators. A de-identified subject ID, COVID-19 status, age in years and sex were almost always included in the sample metadata. HLA class I and class II types, where available, came from metadata supplied by the sample provider rather than from assay-based typing.

On the study overall, not on this receptor specifically: The quantity of clinical and demographic metadata differed by source and by participant and was supplied without curation.

A second Seattle source provided samples from volunteer blood donors who had recovered from COVID-19. Collaborating institutions collected whole blood in K2EDTA tubes following their own protocols. For TCRbeta analysis, collaborator samples were shipped as frozen whole blood, as isolated PBMCs, or as DNA extracted from either sample type. Notes on this clone: Its antigen remains unidentified. No per-base quality is available; no much larger clone lies one base away.

Trimming takes 6 bases off V and 5 bases off J; junction bases not matched to a gene: 2. The germline V gene sets CDR1 to MNHEY and CDR2 to SVGAGI. From the cysteine up to the phenylalanine, the CDR3 has a length of 12 residues. The sequence is cut down to CDR3 DNA, 36 bases in frame from base 1. TCRbeta CDR3 regions were amplified from genomic DNA by means of the immunoSEQ Assay, a bias-controlled multiplex PCR. In the original analysis: Nucleated cell counts per sample were estimated from amplification of reference gene primers within the assay. Sequence reads were collapsed and filtered to measure the absolute abundance of every unique TCRbeta CDR3 rearrangement. Productive Simpson clonality was computed per sample as the square root of Simpson's diversity index over productive rearrangements. TCRdb obtained this table from immuneACCESS and retained in-frame rearrangements with V and J assigned. These tables miss some clones; where compared with another copy, unresolved V genes account for less than half of the shortfall, and the remainder is unexplained. D and trimming were read from the DNA, whereas the V and J calls and clone size are those reported in that table. For this sample there are 300,000 to 400,000 clones; under 95% appear just once. Of the sample, more than 3% falls within the top ten clones.

The sequence was collected from a woman aged 18-29 years who had recovered from COVID-19. The V gene is TRBV6-5 and the J gene is TRBJ1-2, and TRBD1 matches 8 of the central bases. The sample comprised peripheral blood. The CDR3 has the sequence CASRTGEYGYTF. The DNA sequence follows: TGTGCCAGCAGGACAGGGGAATATGGCTACACCTTC.